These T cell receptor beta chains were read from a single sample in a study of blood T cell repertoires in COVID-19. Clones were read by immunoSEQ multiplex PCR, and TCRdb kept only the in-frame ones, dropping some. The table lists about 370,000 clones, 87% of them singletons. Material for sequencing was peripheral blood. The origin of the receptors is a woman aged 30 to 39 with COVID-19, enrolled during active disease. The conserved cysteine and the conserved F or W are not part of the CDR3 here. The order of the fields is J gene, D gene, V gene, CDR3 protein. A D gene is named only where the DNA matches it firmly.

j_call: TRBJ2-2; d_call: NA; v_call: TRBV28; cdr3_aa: ASSLPVNTGELF
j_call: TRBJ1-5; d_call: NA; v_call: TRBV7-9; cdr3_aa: ASSSSGDRSNQPQH
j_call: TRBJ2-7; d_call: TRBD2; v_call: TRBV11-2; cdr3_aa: ASSLEREGYEQY
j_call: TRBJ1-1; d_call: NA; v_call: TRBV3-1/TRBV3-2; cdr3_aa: ASSRQSWGGTEAF
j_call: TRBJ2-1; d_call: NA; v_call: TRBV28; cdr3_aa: ASSPAGNYNEQF
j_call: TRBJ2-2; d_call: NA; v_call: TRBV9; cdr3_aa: ASSAQGLGELF
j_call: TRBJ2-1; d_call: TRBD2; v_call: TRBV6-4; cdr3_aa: ASSELAGNEQF
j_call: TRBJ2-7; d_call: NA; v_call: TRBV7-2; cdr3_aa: ASSLGLPPHEQY
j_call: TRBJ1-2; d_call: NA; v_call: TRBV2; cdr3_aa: ASSEDGKDGYT
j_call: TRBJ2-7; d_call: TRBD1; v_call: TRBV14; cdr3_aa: ASSQVAGGTYEQY
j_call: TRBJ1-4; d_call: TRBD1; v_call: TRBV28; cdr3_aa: ASSPGQGSWEKLF
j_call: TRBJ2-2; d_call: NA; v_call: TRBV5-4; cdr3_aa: ASRQGTGELF
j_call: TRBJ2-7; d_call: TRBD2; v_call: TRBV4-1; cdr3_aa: ASSQEAREGYEQY
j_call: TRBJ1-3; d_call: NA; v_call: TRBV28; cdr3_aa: ASSSPTAGNTIY
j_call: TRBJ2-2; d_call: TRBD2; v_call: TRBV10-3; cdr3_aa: AISESPSGREAGELF
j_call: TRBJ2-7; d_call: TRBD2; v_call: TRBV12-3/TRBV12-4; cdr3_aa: ASSWGTTSEQY
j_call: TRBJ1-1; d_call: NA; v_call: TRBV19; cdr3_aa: ASSIQGRAEAF
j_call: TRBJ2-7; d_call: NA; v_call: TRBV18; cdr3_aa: ASSPPADSYEQY
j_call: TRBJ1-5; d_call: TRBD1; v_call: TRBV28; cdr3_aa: ASRLMTGPNQPQH
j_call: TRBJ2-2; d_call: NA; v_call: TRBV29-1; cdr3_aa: SVPGQGWTGELF
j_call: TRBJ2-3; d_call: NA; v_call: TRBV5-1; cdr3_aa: ASSLGLGAADTQY
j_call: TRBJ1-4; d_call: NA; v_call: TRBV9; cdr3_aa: ASSVGGVEKLF
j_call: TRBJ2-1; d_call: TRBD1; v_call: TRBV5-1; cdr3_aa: ASSLTGERF
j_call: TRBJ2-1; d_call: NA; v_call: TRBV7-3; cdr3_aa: ASSQASRGEQF
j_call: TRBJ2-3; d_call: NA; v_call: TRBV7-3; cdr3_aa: ASSLTRIDLDTQY
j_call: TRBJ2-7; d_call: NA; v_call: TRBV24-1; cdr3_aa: ATSDFDEQY
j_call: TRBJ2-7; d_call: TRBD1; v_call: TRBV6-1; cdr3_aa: ASSDPRDRGHYEQY
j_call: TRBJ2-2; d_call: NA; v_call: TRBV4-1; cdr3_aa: ASSQDLRGANTGELF
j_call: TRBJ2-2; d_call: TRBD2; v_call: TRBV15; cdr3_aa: ATSRFGTTGTGELF
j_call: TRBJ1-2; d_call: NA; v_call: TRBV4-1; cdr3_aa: ASSQEEINYGYT
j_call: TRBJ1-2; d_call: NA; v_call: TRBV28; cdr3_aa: ASRSGQVFYGYT
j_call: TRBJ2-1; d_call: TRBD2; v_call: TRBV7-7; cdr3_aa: ASSSKRERVKPGHEQF
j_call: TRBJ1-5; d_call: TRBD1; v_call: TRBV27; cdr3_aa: ASSEGTGGLGQPQH
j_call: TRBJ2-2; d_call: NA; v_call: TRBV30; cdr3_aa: AWGQGTGELF
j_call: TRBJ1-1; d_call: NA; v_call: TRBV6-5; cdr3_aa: ASWRGNTEAF
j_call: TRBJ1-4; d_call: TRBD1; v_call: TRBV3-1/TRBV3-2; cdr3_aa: ASSPGQGPTNEKLF
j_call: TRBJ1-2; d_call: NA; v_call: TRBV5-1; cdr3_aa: ASSPWTENYGYT
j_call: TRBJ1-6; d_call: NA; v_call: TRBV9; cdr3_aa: ASSPDRGFNSPLH
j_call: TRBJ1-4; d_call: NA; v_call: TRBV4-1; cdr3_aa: ASSLGGATNEKLF
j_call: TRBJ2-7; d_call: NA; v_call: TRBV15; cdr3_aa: ATSPSWAESEQY
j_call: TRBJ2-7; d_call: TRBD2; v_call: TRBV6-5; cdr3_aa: ASSFGGEYNEQY
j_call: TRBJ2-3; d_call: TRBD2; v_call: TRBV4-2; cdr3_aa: ASSQVGVRVAGETDTQY
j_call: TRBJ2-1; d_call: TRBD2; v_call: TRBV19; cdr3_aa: ASSIGASGRAVSYNEQF
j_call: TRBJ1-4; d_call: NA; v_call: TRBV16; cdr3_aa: ASSQFGPGGELF
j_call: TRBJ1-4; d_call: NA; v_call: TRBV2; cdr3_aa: ASSQGRFLTTNEKLF
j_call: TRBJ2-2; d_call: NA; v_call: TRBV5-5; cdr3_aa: ASSWLSAGELF
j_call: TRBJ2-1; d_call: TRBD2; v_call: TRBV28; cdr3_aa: ASNAAGGYNEQF
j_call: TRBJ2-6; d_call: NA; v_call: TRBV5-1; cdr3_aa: ASSLVPVGANVLT
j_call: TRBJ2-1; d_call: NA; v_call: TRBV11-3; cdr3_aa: ASSPGSVNNEQF
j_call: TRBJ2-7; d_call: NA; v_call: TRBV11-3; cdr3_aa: ASSLDPRGEQY
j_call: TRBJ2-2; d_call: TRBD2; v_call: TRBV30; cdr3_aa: AWSALLPLAGDTGELF
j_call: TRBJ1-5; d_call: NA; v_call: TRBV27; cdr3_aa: ASSLRGGQPQH
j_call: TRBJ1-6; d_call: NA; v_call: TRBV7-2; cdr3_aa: ASSLAGRINSPLH
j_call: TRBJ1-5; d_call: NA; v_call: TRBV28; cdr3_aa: ASSLLVQPQH
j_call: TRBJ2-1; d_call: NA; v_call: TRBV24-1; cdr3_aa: ATSARSGGQWEQF
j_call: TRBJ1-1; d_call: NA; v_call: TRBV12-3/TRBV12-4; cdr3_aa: ASSLGIAAF
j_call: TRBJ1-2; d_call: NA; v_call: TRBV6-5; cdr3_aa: ASSQGSPNYGYT
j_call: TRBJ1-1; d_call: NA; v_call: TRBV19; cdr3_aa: ASSIEGVEAF
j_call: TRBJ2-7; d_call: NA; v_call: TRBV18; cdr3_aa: ASSLKQAPHSYEQY